Shown below are 5 T cell receptor beta chains from a single sample sequenced in a study of response to subunit inactivated influenza vaccine. Using its own MiXCR run on the RT-PCR reads, TCRdb lists one record per CDR3 protein. This repertoire shows 500,000 to 750,000 distinct CDR3 sequences, 14% found once; its top ten account for more than 9.5%. This material consisted of PBMCs from blood, taken approximately 13 days after vaccination. The receptors shown here come from a man aged 45 to 65 who received an inactivated influenza vaccine.

The chain couples TRBV2 to TRBJ2-1, with D perhaps TRBD2 (6 bases). Germline assignment: CDR1 SNHLY and CDR2 FYNNEI. The CDR3 sequence is 15 residues long. The V end lost 4 bases, the J end lost 1 base, and 11 bases lay between the germline ends. The CDR3 protein is CASSGPGLSYNEQFF. The CDR3 DNA reads TGTGCCAGCAGTGGACCGGGACTTTCCTACAATGAGCAGTTCTTC.

In this sample, this clonotype turned up many times. The chain joins TRBV12-3 or TRBV12-4 to TRBJ2-1; 12 bases line up with TRBD2. V was clipped by 6 bases and J by 2 bases; unmatched bases: 2. The CDR3 totals 15 residues. The CDR3 loop is CASRLAGGTYNEQFF. The CDR3 region has the DNA TGTGCCAGCAGACTAGCGGGGGGAACCTACAATGAGCAGTTCTTC.

The sample holds a few counts of this clonotype. This chain links TRBV5-6 with TRBJ1-2; D is ambiguous. Trimming took 0 bases from V and 4 from J, leaving 10 bases between them. The CDR3 consists of 14 residues. The germline V gene encodes CDR1 SGHDT and CDR2 YYEEEE. The CDR3 spells CASSLGQQSYGYTF. The CDR3 coding sequence is TGTGCCAGCAGCTTGGGGCAGCAATCCTATGGCTACACCTTC.

The chain uses TRBV5-1 and TRBJ2-3; D remains ambiguous. In germline, CDR1 is SGHRS, CDR2 YFSETQ. V was pared by 5 bases and J by 0 bases, with 10 bases between. This CDR3 comprises 14 residues. The CDR3 DNA is TGCGCCAGCAGGGCTGGGTATAGCACAGATACGCAGTATTTT. Protein: CASRAGYSTDTQYF.

In this sample, this clonotype turned up a few times. The rearrangement links TRBV2 to TRBJ2-7; unclear D gene. CDR1 and CDR2 (germline): SNHLY, FYNNEI. This CDR3 region has 11 residues. V lost 7 bases to trimming and J lost 3 bases, with 7 bases between them. The CDR3 nucleotides are TGTGCCAGCAATATCGACTACGAGCAGTACTTC. This encodes CASNIDYEQYF.